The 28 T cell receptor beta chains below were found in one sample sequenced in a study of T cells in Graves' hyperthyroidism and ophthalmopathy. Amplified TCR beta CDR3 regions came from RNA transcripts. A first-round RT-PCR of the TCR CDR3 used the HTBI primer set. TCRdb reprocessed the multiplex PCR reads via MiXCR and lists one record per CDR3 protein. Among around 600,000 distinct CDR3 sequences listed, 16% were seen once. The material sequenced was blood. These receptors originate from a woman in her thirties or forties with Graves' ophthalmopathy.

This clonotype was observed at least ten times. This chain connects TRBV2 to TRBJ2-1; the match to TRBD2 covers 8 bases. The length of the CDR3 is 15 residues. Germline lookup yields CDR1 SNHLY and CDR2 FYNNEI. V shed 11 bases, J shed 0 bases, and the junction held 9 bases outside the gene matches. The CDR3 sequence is CACGLAGSSYNEQFF. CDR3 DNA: TGTGCCTGCGGTTTAGCGGGAAGCTCCTACAATGAGCAGTTCTTC.

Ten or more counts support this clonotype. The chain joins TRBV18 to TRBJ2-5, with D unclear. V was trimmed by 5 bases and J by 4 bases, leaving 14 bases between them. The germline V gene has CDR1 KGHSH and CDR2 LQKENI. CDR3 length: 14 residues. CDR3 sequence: CASSTTSRLETQYF. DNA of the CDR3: TGTGCCAGCTCAACTACGAGCAGGCTAGAGACCCAGTACTTC.

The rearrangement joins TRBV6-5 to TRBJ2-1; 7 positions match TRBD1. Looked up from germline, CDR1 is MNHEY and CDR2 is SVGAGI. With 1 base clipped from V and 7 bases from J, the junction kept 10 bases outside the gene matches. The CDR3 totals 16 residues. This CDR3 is CASSYFKTGITNEQFF. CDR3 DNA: TGTGCCAGCAGTTACTTTAAGACAGGGATTACGAATGAGCAGTTCTTC.

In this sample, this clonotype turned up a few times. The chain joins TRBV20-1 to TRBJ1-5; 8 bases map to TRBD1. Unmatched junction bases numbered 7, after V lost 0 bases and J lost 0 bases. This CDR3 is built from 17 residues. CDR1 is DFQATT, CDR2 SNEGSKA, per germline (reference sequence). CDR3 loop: CSARDRTGRSSNQPQHF. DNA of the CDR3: TGCAGTGCTAGAGACAGGACAGGGCGTTCTAGCAATCAGCCCCAGCATTTT.

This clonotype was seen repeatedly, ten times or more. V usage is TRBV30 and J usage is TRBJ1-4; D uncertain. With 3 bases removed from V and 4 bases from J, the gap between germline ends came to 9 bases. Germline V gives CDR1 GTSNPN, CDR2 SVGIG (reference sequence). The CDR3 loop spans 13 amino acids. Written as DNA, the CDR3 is TGTGCCTGGAGCATTGGGTATAATGAAAAACTGTTTTTT. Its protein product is CAWSIGYNEKLFF. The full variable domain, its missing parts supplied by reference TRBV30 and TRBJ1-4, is SQTIHQWPATLVQPVGSPLSLECTVEGTSNPNLYWYRQAAGRGLQLLFYSVGIGQISSEVPQNLSASRPQDRQFILSSKKLLLSDSGFYLCAWSIGYNEKLFFGSGTQLSVL.

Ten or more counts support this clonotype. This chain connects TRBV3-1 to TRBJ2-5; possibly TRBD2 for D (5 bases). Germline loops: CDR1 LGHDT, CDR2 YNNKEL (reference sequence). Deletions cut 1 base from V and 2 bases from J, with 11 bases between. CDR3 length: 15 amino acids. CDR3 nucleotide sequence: TGTGCCAGCAGCCAAGGGTACGGGAATCAAGAGACCCAGTACTTC. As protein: CASSQGYGNQETQYF.

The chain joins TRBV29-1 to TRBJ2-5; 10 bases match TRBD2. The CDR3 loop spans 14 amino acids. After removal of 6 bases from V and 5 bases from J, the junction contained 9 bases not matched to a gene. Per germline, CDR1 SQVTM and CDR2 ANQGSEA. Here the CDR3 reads CSVSSSGSGETQYF. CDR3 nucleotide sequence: TGCAGCGTCTCATCTAGCGGGAGTGGGGAGACCCAGTACTTC.

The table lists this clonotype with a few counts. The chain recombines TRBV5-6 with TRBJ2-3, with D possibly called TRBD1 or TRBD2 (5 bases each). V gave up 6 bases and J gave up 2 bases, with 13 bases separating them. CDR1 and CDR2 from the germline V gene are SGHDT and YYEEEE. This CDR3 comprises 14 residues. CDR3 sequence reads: CASTRGASTDTQYF. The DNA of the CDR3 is TGTGCCAGCACCCGAGGGGCATCCACAGATACGCAGTATTTT. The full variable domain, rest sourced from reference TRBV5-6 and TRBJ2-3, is DAGVTQSPTHLIKTRGQQVTLRCSPKSGHDTVSWYQQALGQGPQFIFQYYEEEERQRGNFPDRFSGHQFPNYSSELNVNALLLGDSALYLCASTRGASTDTQYFGPGTRLTVL.

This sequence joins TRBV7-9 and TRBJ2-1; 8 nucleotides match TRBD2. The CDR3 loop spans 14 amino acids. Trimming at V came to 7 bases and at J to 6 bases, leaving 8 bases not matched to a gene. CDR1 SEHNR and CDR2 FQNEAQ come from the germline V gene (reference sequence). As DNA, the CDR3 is TGTGCCAGCACCCCACCGGGAGGGAGCAATGAGCAGTTCTTC. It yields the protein CASTPPGGSNEQFF.

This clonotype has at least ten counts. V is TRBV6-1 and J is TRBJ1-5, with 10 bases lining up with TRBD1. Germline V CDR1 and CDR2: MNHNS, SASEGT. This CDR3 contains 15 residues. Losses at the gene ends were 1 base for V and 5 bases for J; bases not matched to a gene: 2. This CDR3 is CASSEGGTGDQPQHF. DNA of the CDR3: TGTGCCAGCAGTGAAGGGGGGACAGGGGATCAGCCCCAGCATTTT.

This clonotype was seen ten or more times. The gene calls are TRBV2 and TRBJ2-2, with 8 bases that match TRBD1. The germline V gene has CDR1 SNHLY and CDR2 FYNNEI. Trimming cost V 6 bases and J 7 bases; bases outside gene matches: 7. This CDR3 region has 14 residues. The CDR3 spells CASRITGGIGELFF. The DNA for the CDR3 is TGTGCCAGCAGGATTACAGGGGGGATCGGGGAGCTGTTTTTT.

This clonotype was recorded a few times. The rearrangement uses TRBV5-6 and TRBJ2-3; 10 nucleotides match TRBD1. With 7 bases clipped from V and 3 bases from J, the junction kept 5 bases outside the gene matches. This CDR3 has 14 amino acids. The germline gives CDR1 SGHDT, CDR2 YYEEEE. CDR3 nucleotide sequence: TGTGCCAGCGTGAGACAGGGGGCTACAGATACGCAGTATTTT. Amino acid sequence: CASVRQGATDTQYF.

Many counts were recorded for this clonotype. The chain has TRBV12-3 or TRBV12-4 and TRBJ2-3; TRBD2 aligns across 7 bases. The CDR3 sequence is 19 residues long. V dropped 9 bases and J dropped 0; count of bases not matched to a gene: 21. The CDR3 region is CASRLRLLAGDVSTDTQYF. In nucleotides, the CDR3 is TGTGCCAGTCGACTCCGACTATTGGCGGGAGATGTAAGCACAGATACGCAGTATTTT.

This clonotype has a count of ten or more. CDR3 in amino acids: CASRTERTDTQYF. The CDR3 nucleotides are TGTGCCAGCAGAACGGAACGCACAGATACGCAGTATTTT. V is TRBV27 and J is TRBJ2-3, with unresolved D. Germline V gives CDR1 MNHEY, CDR2 SMNVEV (reference sequence). The CDR3 contains 13 residues. V was trimmed by 6 bases and J by 1 base, leaving 8 bases between them.

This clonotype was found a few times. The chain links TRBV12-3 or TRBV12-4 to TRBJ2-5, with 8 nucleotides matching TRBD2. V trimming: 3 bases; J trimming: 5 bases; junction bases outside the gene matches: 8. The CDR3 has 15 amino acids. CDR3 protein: CASSFLTGGLETQYF. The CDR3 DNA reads TGTGCCAGCAGTTTCCTTACGGGGGGGCTGGAGACCCAGTACTTC.

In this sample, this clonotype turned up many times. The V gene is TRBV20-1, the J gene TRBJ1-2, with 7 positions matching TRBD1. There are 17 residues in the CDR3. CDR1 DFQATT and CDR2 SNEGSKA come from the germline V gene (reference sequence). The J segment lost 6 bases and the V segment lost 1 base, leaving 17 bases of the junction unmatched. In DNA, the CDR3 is TGCAGTGCTAGAGCCTCCGATACTACAGGGGATCGGGATGGCTACACCTTC. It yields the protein CSARASDTTGDRDGYTF.

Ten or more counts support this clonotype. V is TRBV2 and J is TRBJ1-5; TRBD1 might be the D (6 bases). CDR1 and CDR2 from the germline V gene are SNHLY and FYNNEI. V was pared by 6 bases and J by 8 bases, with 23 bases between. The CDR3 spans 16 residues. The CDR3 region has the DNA TGTGCCAGCAGGGCACGTACCGACAGGCCCTTGGAGCCCCAGCATTTT. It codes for CASRARTDRPLEPQHF.

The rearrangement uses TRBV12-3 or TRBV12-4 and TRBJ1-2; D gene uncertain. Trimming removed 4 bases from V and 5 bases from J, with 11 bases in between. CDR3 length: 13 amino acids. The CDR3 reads CASSSRGVYGYTF. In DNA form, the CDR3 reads TGTGCCAGCAGTTCAAGAGGTGTTTATGGCTACACCTTC.

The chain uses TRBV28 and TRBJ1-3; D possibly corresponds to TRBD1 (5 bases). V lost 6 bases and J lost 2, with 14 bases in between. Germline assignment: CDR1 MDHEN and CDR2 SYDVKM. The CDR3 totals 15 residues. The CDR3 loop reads CASRTAGTAGNTIYF. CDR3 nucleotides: TGTGCCAGCAGAACAGCAGGGACCGCTGGAAACACCATATATTTT.

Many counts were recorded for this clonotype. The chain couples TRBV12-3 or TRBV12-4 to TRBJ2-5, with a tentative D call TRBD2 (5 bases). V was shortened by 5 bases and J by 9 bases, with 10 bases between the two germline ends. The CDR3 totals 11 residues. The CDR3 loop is CASSLSGAQYF. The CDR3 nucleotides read TGTGCCAGCAGTCTATCCGGGGCCCAGTACTTC.

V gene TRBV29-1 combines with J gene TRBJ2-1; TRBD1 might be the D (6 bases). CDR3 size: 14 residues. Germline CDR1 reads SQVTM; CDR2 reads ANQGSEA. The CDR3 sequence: CTGTTGILNNEQFF. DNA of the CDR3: TGCACCGGAACTACAGGGATCTTAAACAATGAGCAGTTCTTC.

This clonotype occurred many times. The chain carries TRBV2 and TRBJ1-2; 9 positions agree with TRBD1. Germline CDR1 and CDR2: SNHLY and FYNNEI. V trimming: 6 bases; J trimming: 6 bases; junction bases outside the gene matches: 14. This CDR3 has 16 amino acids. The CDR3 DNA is TGTGCCAGCAGCGACCAATCCGGGACAGGGTTCCATGGCTACACCTTC. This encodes CASSDQSGTGFHGYTF.

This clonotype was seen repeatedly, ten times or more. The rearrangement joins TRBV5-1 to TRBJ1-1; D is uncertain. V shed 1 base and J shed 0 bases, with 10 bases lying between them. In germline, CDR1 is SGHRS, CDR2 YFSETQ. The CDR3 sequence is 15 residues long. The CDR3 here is CASSLNRDLNTEAFF. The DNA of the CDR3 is TGCGCCAGCAGCTTGAATAGGGATTTGAACACTGAAGCTTTCTTT.

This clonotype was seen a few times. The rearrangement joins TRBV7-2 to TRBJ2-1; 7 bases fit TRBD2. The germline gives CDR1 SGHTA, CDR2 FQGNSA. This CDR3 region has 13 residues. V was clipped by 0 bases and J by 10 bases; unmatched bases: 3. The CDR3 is CASSLAYGGEQFF. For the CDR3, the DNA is TGTGCCAGCAGCTTAGCCTACGGGGGGGAGCAGTTCTTC.

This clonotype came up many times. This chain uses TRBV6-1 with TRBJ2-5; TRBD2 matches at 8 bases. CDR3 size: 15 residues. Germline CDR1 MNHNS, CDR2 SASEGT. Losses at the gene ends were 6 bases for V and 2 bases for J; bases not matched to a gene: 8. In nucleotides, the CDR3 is TGTGCCAGCAGCCTCACGGGGGGGGGTCAAGAGACCCAGTACTTC. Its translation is CASSLTGGGQETQYF.

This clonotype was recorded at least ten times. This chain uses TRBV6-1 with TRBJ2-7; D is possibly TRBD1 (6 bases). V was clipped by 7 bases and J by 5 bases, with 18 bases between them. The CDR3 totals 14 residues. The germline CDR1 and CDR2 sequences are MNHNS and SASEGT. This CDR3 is CASTSGHAGHEQYF. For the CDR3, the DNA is TGTGCCAGCACTTCGGGACACGCCGGCCACGAGCAGTACTTC.

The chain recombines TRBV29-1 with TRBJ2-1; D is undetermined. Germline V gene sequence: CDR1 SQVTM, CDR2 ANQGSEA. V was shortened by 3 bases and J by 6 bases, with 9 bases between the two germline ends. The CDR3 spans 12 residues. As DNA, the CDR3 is TGCAGCGTTGAGAAAAAGCGCAATGAGCAGTTCTTC. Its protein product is CSVEKKRNEQFF.

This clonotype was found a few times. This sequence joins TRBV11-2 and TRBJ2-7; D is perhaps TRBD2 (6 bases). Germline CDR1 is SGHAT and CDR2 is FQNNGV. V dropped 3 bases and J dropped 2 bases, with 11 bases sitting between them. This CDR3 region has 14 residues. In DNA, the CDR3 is TGTGCCAGCAGCTTTAGCGGAACGGCCTACGAGCAGTACTTC. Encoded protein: CASSFSGTAYEQYF.